This T cell receptor (beta chain) was captured by sequencing in a study of T cells after yellow fever vaccination (dated by TCRdb to about 2019). Describing the broader study: The SMART-Seq v4 Ultra Low Input RNA kit was used to prepare libraries from fractions with low cell numbers. To follow T-cell clones before and after both primary and booster YFV17D yellow fever vaccination, bulk TCR alpha and beta repertoires underwent longitudinal sequencing. Two healthy male donors, one aged 18 to 29 and one aged 30 to 40 years, were included in the cohort. Blood samples were taken at several timepoints before and after primary and secondary immunization, and bulk PBMC replicates and cell subsets were isolated.

The study at large found these results: Only two donors were included in the study, so the extent to which the findings can be generalized is limited. Most clones expanded after primary vaccination (about 96% of CD4 and 88% of CD8) were re-detected after the booster, suggesting that broad memory maintenance occurred. Because abundant contaminating clonotypes from the bulk population could be contained in FACS-sorted repertoires, computational filtering was required. Compared with the primary T-cell response, the secondary T-cell response was faster but weaker, reaching its peak on day 5 rather than on day 15. A small share of clonotypes occurred in both CD4 and CD8 compartments, likely arising from convergent recombination.

This clonotype was seen more than once but under ten times. Its antigen has not been determined. No base-level quality is on record; no much larger clone is a single base apart. Synthesis of TCR cDNA relied on 5'RACE template switching, a step that introduced a universal primer site along with unique molecular identifiers. cDNA synthesis was primed from both the TCR alpha and TCR beta constant segments. Two PCR steps were used to amplify libraries, with sample barcodes and sequencing adapters being added in the second step. Sequencing of libraries was done on Illumina HiSeq 2500 (2x100 bp) or NovaSeq (2x150 bp). On the study's bioinformatics: MIGEC was used to demultiplex reads and collapse the reads into UMI consensus sequences, and MiXCR was used for V(D)J alignment. Vaccine-responding clonotypes were identified with edgeR using replicate PBMC samples, with FDR below 0.01 and a log2 fold change above 5 up to day 15 being required. Each bulk clonotype received a CD4 or CD8 identity based on whether the sequenced CD4 or CD8 repertoire contained that clonotype at higher abundance. TCRdb trimmed public reads at Q25 via fastp, called clones via MiXCR and kept in-frame beta chains. Rows merge per CDR3 protein into single entries with the most common DNA and genes. TCRdb, not the authors, supplied the V and J calls. The sample table contains 400,000 or so distinct CDR3 sequences; only one count was recorded for around 6.5% of them. 15% of the sample goes to the ten largest clones.

Deletion took 3 bases off V and 7 bases off J, with a span of 8 bases between the germline ends. Reading the germline V gene gives CDR1 KGHDR and CDR2 SFDVKD. Including the terminal cysteine and phenylalanine, the CDR3 comprises 12 residues. The entry retains the CDR3 DNA only, 36 bases that are in frame from base 1. Interpreted using the paper, the treatment or condition label stands for: live attenuated yellow fever vaccine strain. Two biological replicates of bulk PBMCs were collected at each blood-draw timepoint. PBMCs were isolated from peripheral blood using a standard Ficoll-Paque protocol. TriZol was used to extract RNA from bulk PBMCs, CD4 and CD8 fractions, and dextramer-positive and dextramer-negative fractions.

The sequences come from PBMCs, collected 5 days after the yellow fever booster vaccination. This TCR was recovered from a man aged 30 to 39 who received the YFV17D yellow fever vaccine. The chain couples TRBV24-1 to TRBJ2-5; the D element might be TRBD1 or TRBD2, as each aligns at 6 bases. For the CDR3, the sequence is CATSDGGGTQYF. Here is the DNA: TGTGCCACCAGTGATGGAGGGGGGACCCAGTACTTC.